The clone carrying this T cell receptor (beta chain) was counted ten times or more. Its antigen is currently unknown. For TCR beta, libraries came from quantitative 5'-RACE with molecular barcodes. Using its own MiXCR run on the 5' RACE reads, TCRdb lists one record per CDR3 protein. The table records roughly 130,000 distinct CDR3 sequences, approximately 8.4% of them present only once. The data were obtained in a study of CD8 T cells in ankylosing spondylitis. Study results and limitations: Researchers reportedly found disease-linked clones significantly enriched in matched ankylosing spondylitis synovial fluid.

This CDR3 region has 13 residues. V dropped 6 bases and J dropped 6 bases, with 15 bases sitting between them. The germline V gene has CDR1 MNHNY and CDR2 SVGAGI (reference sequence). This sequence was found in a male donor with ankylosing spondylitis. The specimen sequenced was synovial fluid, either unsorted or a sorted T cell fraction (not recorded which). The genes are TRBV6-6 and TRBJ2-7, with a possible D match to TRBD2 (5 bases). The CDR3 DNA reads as TGTGCCAGCAGCCTACCTACGGAGGCCGAGCAGTACTTC. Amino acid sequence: CASSLPTEAEQYF.